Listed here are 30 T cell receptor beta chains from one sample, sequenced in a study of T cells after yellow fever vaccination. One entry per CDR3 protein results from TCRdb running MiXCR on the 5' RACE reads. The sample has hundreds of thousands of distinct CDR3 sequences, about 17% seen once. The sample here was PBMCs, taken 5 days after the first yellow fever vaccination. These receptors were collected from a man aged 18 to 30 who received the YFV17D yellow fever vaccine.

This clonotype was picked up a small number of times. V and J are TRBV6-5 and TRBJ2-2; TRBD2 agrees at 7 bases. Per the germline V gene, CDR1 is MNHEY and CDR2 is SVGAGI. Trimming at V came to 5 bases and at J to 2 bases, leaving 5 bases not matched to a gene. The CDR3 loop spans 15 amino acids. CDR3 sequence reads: CASSHTGGNTGELFF. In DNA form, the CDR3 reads TGTGCCAGCAGTCACACGGGGGGTAACACCGGGGAGCTGTTTTTT.

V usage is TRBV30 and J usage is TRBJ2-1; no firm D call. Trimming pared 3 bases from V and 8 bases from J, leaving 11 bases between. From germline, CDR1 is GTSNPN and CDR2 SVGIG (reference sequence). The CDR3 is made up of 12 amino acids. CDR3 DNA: TGTGCCTGGAGCGTGGGTGGGCATGAGCAGTTCTTC. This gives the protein CAWSVGGHEQFF.

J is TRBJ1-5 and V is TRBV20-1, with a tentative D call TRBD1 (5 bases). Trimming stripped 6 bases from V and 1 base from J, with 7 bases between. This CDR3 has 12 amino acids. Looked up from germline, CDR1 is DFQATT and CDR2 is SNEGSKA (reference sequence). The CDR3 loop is CSAWDSNQPQHF. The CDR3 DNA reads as TGCAGTGCGTGGGACAGCAATCAGCCCCAGCATTTT.

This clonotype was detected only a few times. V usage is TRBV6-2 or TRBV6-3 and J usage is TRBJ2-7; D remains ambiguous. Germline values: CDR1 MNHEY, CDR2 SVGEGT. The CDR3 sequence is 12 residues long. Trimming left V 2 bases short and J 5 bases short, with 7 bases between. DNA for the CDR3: TGTGCCAGCAGTTACCGGCTCCACGAGCAGTACTTC. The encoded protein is CASSYRLHEQYF.

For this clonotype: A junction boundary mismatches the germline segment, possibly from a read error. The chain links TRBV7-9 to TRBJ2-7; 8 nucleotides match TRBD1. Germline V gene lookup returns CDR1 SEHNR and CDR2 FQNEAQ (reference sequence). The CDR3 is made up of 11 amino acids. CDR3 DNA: TGTGCCAGCAGCTCGGGGACAGGATCACTTTTC. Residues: CASSSGTGSLF.

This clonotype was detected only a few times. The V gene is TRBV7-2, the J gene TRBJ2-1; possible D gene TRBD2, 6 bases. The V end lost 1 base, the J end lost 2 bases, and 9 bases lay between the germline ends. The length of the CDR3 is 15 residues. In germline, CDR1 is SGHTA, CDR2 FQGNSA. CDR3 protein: CASSLVPGAYNEQFF. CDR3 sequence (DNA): TGTGCCAGCAGCTTAGTCCCGGGAGCCTACAATGAGCAGTTCTTC.

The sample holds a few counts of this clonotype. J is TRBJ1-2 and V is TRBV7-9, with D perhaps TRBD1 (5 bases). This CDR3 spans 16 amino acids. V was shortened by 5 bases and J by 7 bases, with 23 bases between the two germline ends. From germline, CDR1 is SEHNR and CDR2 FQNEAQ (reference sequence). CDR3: CASSLPKTGGKGGYTF. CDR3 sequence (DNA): TGTGCCAGCAGCCTACCAAAGACGGGGGGAAAGGGTGGCTACACCTTC. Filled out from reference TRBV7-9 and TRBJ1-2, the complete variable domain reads DTGVSQNPRHKITKRGQNVTFRCDPISEHNRLYWYRQTLGQGPEFLTYFQNEAQLEKSRLLSDRFSAERPKGSFSTLEIQRTEQGDSAMYLCASSLPKTGGKGGYTFGSGTRLTVV.

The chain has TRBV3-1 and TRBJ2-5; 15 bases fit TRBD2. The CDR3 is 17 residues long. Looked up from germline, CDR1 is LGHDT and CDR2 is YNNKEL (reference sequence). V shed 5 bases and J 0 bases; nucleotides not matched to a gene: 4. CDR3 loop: CASSSGTSGGNQETQYF. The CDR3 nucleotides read TGTGCCAGCAGCTCTGGGACTAGCGGGGGGAACCAAGAGACCCAGTACTTC.

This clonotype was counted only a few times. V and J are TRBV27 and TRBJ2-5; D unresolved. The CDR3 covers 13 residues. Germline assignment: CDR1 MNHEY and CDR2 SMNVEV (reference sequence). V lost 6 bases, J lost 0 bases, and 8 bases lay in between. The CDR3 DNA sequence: TGTGCCAGCAGAGACGGAGACCAAGAGACCCAGTACTTC. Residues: CASRDGDQETQYF.

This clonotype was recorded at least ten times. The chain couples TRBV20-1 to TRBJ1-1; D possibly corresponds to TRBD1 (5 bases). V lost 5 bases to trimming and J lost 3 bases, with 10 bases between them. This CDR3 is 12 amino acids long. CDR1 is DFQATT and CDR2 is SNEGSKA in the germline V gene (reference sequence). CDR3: CSAAQVDTEAFF. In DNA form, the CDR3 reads TGCAGTGCTGCACAGGTAGACACTGAAGCTTTCTTT.

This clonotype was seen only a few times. CDR3 in amino acids: CASSVNRDETQYF. In nucleotides, the CDR3 is TGTGCCAGTAGTGTCAACAGGGACGAGACCCAGTACTTC. This rearrangement joins TRBV19 to TRBJ2-5, with D possibly matching TRBD1 (6 bases). V was cut by 5 bases and J by 5 bases, with 12 bases left in between. The CDR3 spans 13 residues. CDR1 and CDR2 (germline): LNHDA, SQIVND (reference sequence). Based on the CDR3 plus reference TRBV19 and TRBJ2-5, the full variable domain is DGGITQSPKYLFRKEGQNVTLSCEQNLNHDAMYWYRQDPGQGLRLIYYSQIVNDFQKGDIAEGYSVSREKKESFPLTVTSAQKNPTAFYLCASSVNRDETQYFGPGTRLLVL.

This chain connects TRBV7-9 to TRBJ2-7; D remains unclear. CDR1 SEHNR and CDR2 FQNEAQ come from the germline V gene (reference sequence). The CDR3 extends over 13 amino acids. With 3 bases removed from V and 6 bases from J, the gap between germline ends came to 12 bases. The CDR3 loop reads CASSFKGSLEQYF. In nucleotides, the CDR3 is TGTGCCAGCAGCTTCAAAGGGTCTCTCGAGCAGTACTTC.

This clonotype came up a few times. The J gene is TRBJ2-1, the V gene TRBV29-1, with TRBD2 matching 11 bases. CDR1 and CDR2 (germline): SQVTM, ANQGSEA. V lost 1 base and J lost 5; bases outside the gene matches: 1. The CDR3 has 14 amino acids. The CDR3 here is CSVEGLAGNNEQFF. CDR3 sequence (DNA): TGCAGCGTTGAAGGACTAGCGGGGAACAATGAGCAGTTCTTC.

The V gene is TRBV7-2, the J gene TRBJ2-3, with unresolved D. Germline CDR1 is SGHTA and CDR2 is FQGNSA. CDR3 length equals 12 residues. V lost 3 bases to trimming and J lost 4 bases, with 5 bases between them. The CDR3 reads CASSFYADTQYF. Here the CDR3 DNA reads TGTGCCAGCAGCTTTTATGCAGATACGCAGTATTTT.

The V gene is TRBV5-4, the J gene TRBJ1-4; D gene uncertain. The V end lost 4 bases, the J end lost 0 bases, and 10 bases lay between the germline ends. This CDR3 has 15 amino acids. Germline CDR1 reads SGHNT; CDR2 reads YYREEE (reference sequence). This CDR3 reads CASSAGGATNEKLFF. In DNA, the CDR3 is TGTGCCAGCAGCGCCGGCGGTGCAACTAATGAAAAACTGTTTTTT.

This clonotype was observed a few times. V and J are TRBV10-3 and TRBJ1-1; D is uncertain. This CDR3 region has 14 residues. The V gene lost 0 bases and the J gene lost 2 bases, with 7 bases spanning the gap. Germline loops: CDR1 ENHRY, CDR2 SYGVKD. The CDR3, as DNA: TGTGCCATCAGTGAGTCCCAGGATAACACTGAAGCTTTCTTT. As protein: CAISESQDNTEAFF.

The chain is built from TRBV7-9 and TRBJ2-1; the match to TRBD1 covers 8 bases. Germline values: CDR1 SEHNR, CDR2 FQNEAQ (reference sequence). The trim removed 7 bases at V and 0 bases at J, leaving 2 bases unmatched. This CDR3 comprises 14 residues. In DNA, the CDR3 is TGTGCCAGCATCCAGGGGGCCTCCTACAATGAGCAGTTCTTC. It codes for CASIQGASYNEQFF. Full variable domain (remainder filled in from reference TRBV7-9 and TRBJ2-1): DTGVSQNPRHKITKRGQNVTFRCDPISEHNRLYWYRQTLGQGPEFLTYFQNEAQLEKSRLLSDRFSAERPKGSFSTLEIQRTEQGDSAMYLCASIQGASYNEQFFGPGTRLTVL.

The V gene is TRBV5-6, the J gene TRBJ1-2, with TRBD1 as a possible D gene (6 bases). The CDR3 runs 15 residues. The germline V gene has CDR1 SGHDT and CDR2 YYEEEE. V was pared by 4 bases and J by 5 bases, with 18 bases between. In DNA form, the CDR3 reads TGTGCCAGCAGCCTCGGGGCCAGGGGTAATTATGGCTACACCTTC. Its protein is CASSLGARGNYGYTF.

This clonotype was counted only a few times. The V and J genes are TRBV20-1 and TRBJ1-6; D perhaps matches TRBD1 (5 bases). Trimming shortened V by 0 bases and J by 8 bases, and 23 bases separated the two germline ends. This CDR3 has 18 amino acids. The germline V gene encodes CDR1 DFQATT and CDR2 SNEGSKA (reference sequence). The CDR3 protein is CSARDLATNRRGDSPLHF. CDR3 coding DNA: TGCAGTGCTAGAGATTTGGCTACCAACAGGAGGGGCGATTCACCCCTCCACTTT.

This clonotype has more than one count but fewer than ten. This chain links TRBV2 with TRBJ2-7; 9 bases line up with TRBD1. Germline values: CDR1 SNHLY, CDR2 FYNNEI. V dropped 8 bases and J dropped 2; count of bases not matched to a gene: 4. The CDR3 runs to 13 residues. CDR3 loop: CASAWDRAYEQYF. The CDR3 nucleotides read TGTGCCAGCGCCTGGGACAGGGCCTACGAGCAGTACTTC.

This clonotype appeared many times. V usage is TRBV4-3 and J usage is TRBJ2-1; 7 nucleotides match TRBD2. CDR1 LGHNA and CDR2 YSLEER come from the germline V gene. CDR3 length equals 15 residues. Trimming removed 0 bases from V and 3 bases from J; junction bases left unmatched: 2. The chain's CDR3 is CASSQDPGGYNEQFF. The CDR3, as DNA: TGCGCCAGCAGCCAAGATCCGGGGGGCTACAATGAGCAGTTCTTC.

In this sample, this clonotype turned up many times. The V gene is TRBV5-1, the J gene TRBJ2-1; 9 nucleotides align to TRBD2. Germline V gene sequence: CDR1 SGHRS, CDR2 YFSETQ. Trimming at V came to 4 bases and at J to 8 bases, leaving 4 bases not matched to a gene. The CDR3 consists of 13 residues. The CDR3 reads CASSTGLADEQFF. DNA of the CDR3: TGCGCCAGCAGCACGGGACTAGCTGATGAGCAGTTCTTC.

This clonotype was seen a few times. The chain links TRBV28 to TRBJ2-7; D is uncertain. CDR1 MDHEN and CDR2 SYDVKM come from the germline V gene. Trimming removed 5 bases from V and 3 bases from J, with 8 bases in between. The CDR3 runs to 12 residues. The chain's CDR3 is CASSQNHYEQYV. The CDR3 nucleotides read TGTGCCAGCAGTCAGAACCACTACGAGCAGTACGTC.

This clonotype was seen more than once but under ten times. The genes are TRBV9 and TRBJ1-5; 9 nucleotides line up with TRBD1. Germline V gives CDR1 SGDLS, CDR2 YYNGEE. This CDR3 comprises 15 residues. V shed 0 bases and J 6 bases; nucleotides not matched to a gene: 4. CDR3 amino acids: CASSVGGTGSQPQHF. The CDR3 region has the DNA TGTGCCAGCAGCGTAGGGGGGACAGGGAGTCAGCCCCAGCATTTT.

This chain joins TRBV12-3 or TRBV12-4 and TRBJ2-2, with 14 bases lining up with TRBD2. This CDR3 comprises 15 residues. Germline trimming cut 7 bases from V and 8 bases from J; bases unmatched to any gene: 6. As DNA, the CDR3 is TGTGCCAGCAAGCGACTAGCGGGGGGGGCTGGGGAGCTGTTTTTT. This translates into CASKRLAGGAGELFF.

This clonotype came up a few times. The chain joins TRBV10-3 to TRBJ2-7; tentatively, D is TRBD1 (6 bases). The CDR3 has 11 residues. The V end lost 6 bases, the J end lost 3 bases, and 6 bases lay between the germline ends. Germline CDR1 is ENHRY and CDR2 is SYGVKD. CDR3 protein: CAIRQGYEQYF. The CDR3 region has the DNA TGTGCCATCAGACAGGGCTACGAGCAGTACTTC.

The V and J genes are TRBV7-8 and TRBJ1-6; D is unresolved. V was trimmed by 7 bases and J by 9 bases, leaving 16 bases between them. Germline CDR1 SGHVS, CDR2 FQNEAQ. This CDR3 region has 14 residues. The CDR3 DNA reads TGTGCCAGCACCGCCGTAATCCTAACTTCACCCCTCCACTTT. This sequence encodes CASTAVILTSPLHF.

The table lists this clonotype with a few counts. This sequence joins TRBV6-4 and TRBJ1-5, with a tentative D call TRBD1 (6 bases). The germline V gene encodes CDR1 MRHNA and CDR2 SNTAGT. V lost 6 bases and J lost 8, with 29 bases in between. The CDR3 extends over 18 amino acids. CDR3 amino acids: CASRTKRTEFGGSEPQHF. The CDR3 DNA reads TGTGCCAGCAGGACGAAACGGACTGAGTTCGGGGGCTCGGAGCCCCAGCATTTT.

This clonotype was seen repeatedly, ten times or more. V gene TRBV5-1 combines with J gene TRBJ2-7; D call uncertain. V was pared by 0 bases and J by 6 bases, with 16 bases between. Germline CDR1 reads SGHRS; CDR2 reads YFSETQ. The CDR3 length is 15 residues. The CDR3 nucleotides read TGCGCCAGCAGCTTGGCTTCAGCGAAAATACTCGAGCAGTACGTC. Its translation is CASSLASAKILEQYV.

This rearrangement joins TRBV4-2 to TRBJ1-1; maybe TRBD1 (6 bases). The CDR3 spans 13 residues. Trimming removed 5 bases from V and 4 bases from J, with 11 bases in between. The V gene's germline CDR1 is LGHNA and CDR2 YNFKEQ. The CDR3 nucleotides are TGTGCCAGCAGCGGACAGTTAGGCACTGAAGCTTTCTTT. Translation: CASSGQLGTEAFF.